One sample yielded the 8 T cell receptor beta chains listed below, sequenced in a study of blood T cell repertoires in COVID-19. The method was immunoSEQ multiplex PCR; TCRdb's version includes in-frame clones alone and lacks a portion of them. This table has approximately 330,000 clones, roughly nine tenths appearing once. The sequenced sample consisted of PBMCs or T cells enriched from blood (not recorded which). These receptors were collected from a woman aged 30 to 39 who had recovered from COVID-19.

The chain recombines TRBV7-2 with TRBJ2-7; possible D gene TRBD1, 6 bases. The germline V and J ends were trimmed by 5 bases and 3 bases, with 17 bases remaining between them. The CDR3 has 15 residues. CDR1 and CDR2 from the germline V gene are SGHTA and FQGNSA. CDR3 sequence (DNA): TGTGCCAGCAGCCCCCATGGACAGAACCTCTACGAGCAGTACTTC. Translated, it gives CASSPHGQNLYEQYF.

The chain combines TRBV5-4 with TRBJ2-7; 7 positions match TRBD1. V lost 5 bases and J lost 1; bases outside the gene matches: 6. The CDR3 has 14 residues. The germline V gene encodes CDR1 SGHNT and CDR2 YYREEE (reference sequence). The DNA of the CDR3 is TGTGCCAGCAGTACAGGGGCATGGTCCTACGAGCAGTACTTC. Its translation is CASSTGAWSYEQYF.

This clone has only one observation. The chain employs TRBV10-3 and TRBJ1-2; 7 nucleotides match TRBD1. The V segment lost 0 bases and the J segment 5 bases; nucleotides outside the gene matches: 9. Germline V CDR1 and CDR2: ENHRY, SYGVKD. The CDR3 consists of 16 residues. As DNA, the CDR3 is TGTGCCATCAGTGAGTCCCGGGACAGCCTCCTTTATGGCTACACCTTC. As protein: CAISESRDSLLYGYTF.

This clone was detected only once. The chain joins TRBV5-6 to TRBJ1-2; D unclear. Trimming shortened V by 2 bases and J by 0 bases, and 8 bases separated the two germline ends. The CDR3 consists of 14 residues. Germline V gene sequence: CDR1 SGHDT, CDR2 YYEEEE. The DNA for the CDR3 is TGTGCCAGCAGCTTTTACAGATCTAACTATGGCTACACCTTC. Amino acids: CASSFYRSNYGYTF.

The chain's CDR3 is CASSRGGNTNEKLFF. The CDR3 DNA sequence: TGTGCCAGCAGCCGGGGGGGGAATACTAATGAAAAACTGTTTTTT. The J gene is TRBJ1-4, the V gene TRBV5-4, with D possibly being TRBD1 (5 bases). Germline V gene lookup returns CDR1 SGHNT and CDR2 YYREEE (reference sequence). The CDR3 contains 15 residues. The V end lost 4 bases, the J end lost 2 bases, and 12 bases lay between the germline ends.

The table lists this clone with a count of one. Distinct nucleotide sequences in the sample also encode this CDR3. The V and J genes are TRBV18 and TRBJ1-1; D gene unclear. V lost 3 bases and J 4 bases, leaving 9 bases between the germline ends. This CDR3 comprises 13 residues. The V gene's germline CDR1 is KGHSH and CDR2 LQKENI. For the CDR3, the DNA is TGTGCCAGCTCACCTACGGGAGGCACTGAAGCTTTCTTT. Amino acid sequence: CASSPTGGTEAFF.

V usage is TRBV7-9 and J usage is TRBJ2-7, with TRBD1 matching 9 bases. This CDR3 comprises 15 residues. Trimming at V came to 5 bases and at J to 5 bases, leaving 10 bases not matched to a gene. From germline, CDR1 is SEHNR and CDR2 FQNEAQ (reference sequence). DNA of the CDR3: TGTGCCAGCAGCCTGGGGGGACAGGGAATCCACGAGCAGTACTTC. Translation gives CASSLGGQGIHEQYF.

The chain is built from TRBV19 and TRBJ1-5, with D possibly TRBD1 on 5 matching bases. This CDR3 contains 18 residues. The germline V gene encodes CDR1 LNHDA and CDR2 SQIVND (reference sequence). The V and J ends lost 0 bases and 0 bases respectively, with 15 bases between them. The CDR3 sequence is CASSIDDSLYYSNQPQHF. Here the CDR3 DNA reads TGTGCCAGTAGTATAGATGACAGCCTCTATTATAGCAATCAGCCCCAGCATTTT.